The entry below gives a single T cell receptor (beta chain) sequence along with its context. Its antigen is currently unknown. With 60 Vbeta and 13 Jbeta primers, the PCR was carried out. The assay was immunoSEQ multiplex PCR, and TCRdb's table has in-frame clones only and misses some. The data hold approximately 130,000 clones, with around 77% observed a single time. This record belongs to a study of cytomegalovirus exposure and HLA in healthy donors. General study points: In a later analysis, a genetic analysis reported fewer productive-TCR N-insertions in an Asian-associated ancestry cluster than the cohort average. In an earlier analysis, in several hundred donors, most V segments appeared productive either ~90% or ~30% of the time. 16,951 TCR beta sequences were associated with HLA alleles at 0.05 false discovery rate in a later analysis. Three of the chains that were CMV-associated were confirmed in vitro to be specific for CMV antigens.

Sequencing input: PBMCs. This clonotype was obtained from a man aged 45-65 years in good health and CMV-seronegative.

CDR3 bases: TGTGCCTGGAAGGTACGAGGGTCGGACACCATATATTTT. Protein: CAWKVRGSDTIYF. V and J are TRBV30 and TRBJ1-3; no firm D call. Trimming took 4 bases from V and 8 from J, leaving 15 bases between them. Per the germline V gene, CDR1 is GTSNPN and CDR2 is SVGIG (reference sequence). The length of the CDR3 is 13 residues.